This TCR beta chain was identified during a study of blood T cell repertoires in COVID-19. Study-level background: Both acute and convalescent COVID-19 samples were obtained from the United States, Italy and Spain. The analysed material was cDNA or gDNA that came from T cells, B-cell-depleted T cells, or PBMCs.

Germline V CDR1 and CDR2: KGHDR, SFDVKD. The CDR3 consists of 17 residues. Trimming at V came to 4 bases and at J to 3 bases, leaving 11 bases not matched to a gene. How the authors handled the data: Estimation of nucleated cell counts relied on the amplification of reference gene primers. Method: immunoSEQ multiplex PCR; TCRdb's copy keeps in-frame clones and lacks some. V, J and clone size are those of that table, while D and trimming were read from the DNA. The table records 80,000 to 100,000 clones, around 84% of them present only once. This clonotype originated in a woman aged 80 or older in a cohort sampled during active or convalescent COVID-19. This chain uses TRBV24-1 with TRBJ2-3; 8 bases match TRBD2. Material: peripheral blood. CDR3 sequence (DNA): TGTGCCACCAGTGACGATCTCCCGGGACTAGGAACAGATACGCAGTATTTT. Its protein is CATSDDLPGLGTDTQYF.